Below, 5 T cell receptor beta chains from the same sample are listed, as sequenced in a study of blood T cells in healthy people across ages. A second PCR of roughly 7 to 11 cycles used a sample-barcoded 5' primer and a J-beta primer mix. TCRdb re-derived calls from the 5' RACE reads in MiXCR, one entry per CDR3 protein. The repertoire holds roughly 930,000 distinct CDR3 sequences, with around 49% as singletons. Sequencing was performed on blood. These TCRs come from a man aged 25-45 years in good health.

The rearrangement links TRBV6-2 or TRBV6-3 to TRBJ1-5, with TRBD1 matching over 7 bases. CDR1 is MNHEY and CDR2 is SVGEGT in the germline V gene. The length of the CDR3 is 14 residues. The junction had 3 bases not matched to a gene; V was cut back by 2 bases and J by 5 bases. The chain's CDR3 is CASSYQTGDQPQHF. DNA of the CDR3: TGTGCCAGCAGTTACCAAACAGGGGATCAGCCCCAGCATTTT.

V usage is TRBV6-2 or TRBV6-3 and J usage is TRBJ2-4; TRBD1 agrees at 9 bases. The J call may be faulty, since TRBJ2-7 better matches the DNA end. CDR1 is MNHEY, CDR2 SVGEGT, per germline. The CDR3 runs to 14 residues. As DNA, the CDR3 is TGTGCCAGCAGAAAACAGGGGGCTGGCTACGAGCAGTACTTC. It translates to CASRKQGAGYEQYF.

This clonotype appeared once. Germline and junction disagree at one end, which may indicate a read error. The genes are TRBV7-9 and TRBJ2-1; a weak D match, TRBD2 (6 bases). CDR3 size: 15 residues. Germline values: CDR1 SEHNR, CDR2 FQNEAQ (reference sequence). The CDR3 loop reads CASSPGERPYSEQFF. The CDR3 nucleotides read TGTGCCAGCAGCCCGGGGGAGCGGCCCTACAGTGAGCAGTTCTTC. Variable domain in full (rest from reference TRBV7-9 and TRBJ2-1): DTGVSQNPRHKITKRGQNVTFRCDPISEHNRLYWYRQTLGQGPEFLTYFQNEAQLEKSRLLSDRFSAERPKGSFSTLEIQRTEQGDSAMYLCASSPGERPYSEQFFGPGTRLTVL.

The rearrangement links TRBV4-1 to TRBJ2-7, with 12 bases identical to TRBD1. V was clipped by 0 bases and J by 5 bases; unmatched bases: 8. Germline CDR1 MGHRA, CDR2 YSYEKL. This CDR3 has 17 residues. CDR3 protein: CASSQDPGQGALHEQYF. DNA for the CDR3: TGCGCCAGCAGCCAAGACCCGGGACAGGGGGCCTTGCACGAGCAGTACTTC.

The chain employs TRBV24-1 and TRBJ2-3, with D perhaps TRBD1 or TRBD2 (7 bases each). The germline V gene encodes CDR1 KGHDR and CDR2 SFDVKD. Trimming pared 7 bases from V and 5 bases from J, leaving 15 bases between. The CDR3 extends over 14 amino acids. CDR3: CATSPGGGEDTQYF. The CDR3, as DNA: TGTGCCACCAGCCCAGGGGGGGGCGAAGATACGCAGTATTTT.